This TCR beta chain was recorded in a study of cytomegalovirus exposure and HLA in healthy donors. Germline V gene data show CDR1 as SGHNT and CDR2 as YYREEE (reference sequence). CDR3 length: 16 residues. V gave up 6 bases and J gave up 2 bases, with 18 bases separating them. Findings and caveats of the study: In an earlier analysis, in fewer than 700 donors, most V segments appeared productive either ~87% or ~30% of the time. TCR beta V- and J-gene trimming was later associated with a missense DCLRE1C variant.

This PCR relied on a set of 60 Vbeta primers and 13 Jbeta primers. Measured with immunoSEQ multiplex PCR; TCRdb has only the in-frame clones, and not every one. The sample contains 100,000 to 150,000 clones, about 84% of which appear only once. With respect to this clone: The antigen is unknown.

The chain recombines TRBV5-4 with TRBJ1-3; no reliable D call. Sequencing was performed on PBMCs. This TCR derives from a man aged 40-50 years in good health and CMV-seronegative. CDR3 loop: CASNIGGGRAGNTIYF. Here the CDR3 DNA reads TGTGCCAGCAACATAGGTGGAGGGCGTGCTGGAAACACCATATATTTT.